The 13 T cell receptor beta chains below were found in one sample sequenced in a study of T-cell memory formation after mild COVID-19 (dated by TCRdb to the early 2020s). The library was built by means of 5' RACE. Instrument used: Illumina NovaSeq 6000. In-frame beta chains were kept once TCRdb had trimmed the public reads at Q25 with fastp and called clones with MiXCR. A single entry per CDR3 protein holds the most common genes and DNA from its merged rows. Counted in this sample were tens of thousands of distinct CDR3 sequences; roughly 25% of them appeared once. The ten most abundant clones make up roughly 39% of the sample. Source material: PBMCs or a T cell subset sorted from them (not recorded which). The receptor source for this set is a young man who had mild COVID-19 (a few samples of this study predate the infection). The sample titles of this study are shuffled in the database, so cell type and time point are left out; the donor was told from shared clones.

This clonotype was counted a few times. The gene calls are TRBV5-1 and TRBJ2-3, with D perhaps TRBD1 or TRBD2 (5 bases each). V was cut by 5 bases and J by 4 bases, with 11 bases left in between. The germline gives CDR1 SGHRS, CDR2 YFSETQ. The length of the CDR3 is 13 residues. In nucleotides, the CDR3 is TGCGCCAGCAGTGGGACCCGGTCAGATACGCAGTATTTT. Amino acids: CASSGTRSDTQYF.

This clonotype occurred many times. This chain links TRBV19 with TRBJ2-5; 9 nucleotides agree with TRBD1. Germline assignment: CDR1 LNHDA and CDR2 SQIVND (reference sequence). This CDR3 spans 14 amino acids. Trimming took 2 bases from V and 4 from J; bases not matched to a gene: 2. The CDR3 spells CASSITGGGETQYF. The DNA of the CDR3 is TGTGCCAGTAGTATAACAGGGGGCGGAGAGACCCAGTACTTC. Supplemented by reference TRBV19 and TRBJ2-5, the full variable domain reads DGGITQSPKYLFRKEGQNVTLSCEQNLNHDAMYWYRQDPGQGLRLIYYSQIVNDFQKGDIAEGYSVSREKKESFPLTVTSAQKNPTAFYLCASSITGGGETQYFGPGTRLLVL.

J is TRBJ1-2 and V is TRBV6-5, with 11 bases that match TRBD1. Looked up from germline, CDR1 is MNHEY and CDR2 is SVGAGI. J gave up 4 bases and V 6 bases, and 7 bases lay outside the gene matches. This CDR3 spans 15 amino acids. CDR3 in amino acids: CASRLRTGGVYGYTF. The CDR3 region has the DNA TGTGCCAGCAGACTTCGGACAGGGGGCGTCTATGGCTACACCTTC.

The chain links TRBV6-5 to TRBJ1-2; D perhaps matches TRBD1 (5 bases). This CDR3 region has 16 residues. Germline-derived CDR1 and CDR2 are MNHEY and SVGAGI. Deletions cut 0 bases from V and 5 bases from J, with 16 bases between. The CDR3 DNA reads TGTGCCAGCAGTTACTCTTTGGCAGGGAGTTTGTATGGCTACACCTTC. The encoded protein is CASSYSLAGSLYGYTF.

This clonotype came up a few times. The V call is TRBV28, the J call TRBJ1-1, with D tentatively TRBD1 (5 bases). Germline loops: CDR1 MDHEN, CDR2 SYDVKM. The CDR3 sequence is 13 residues long. The V end was cut by 7 bases, the J end by 4 bases, with 13 bases between. The CDR3 DNA reads TGTGCCAGCACCCTTCAGGGAACCACTGAAGCTTTCTTT. Amino acid sequence: CASTLQGTTEAFF.

The chain links TRBV9 to TRBJ2-1; D is undetermined. The CDR3 is made up of 14 amino acids. Per the germline V gene, CDR1 is SGDLS and CDR2 is YYNGEE. Trimming removed 0 bases at V and 1 base at J, with 5 bases between. CDR3 amino acids: CASSVGGSYNEQFF. As DNA, the CDR3 is TGTGCCAGCAGCGTAGGGGGTTCCTACAATGAGCAGTTCTTC.

The V gene is TRBV7-9, the J gene TRBJ2-7, with D perhaps matching TRBD1 (6 bases). The CDR3 is made up of 12 amino acids. The V end lost 4 bases, the J end lost 6 bases, and 10 bases lay between the germline ends. Germline CDR1 and CDR2: SEHNR and FQNEAQ (reference sequence). CDR3 protein: CASSSGQSEQYV. In DNA form, the CDR3 reads TGTGCCAGCAGCTCGGGACAATCCGAGCAGTACGTC.

This chain uses TRBV11-2 with TRBJ1-6; D gene ambiguous. The germline CDR1 and CDR2 sequences are SGHAT and FQNNGV. Trimming shortened V by 1 base and J by 8 bases, and 9 bases separated the two germline ends. This CDR3 has 14 amino acids. The CDR3 is CASSLGGNYSPLHF. CDR3 coding DNA: TGTGCCAGCAGCTTAGGTGGCAATTATTCACCCCTCCACTTT.

The J gene is TRBJ1-1, the V gene TRBV30, with D perhaps TRBD1 (5 bases). Germline V lookup: CDR1 GTSNPN, CDR2 SVGIG (reference sequence). V shed 8 bases and J shed 7 bases, with 11 bases lying between them. This CDR3 has 10 residues. The CDR3 DNA follows: TGTGCCGGGGGTCGACTTGAAGCTTTCTTT. It codes for CAGGRLEAFF.

The rearrangement joins TRBV5-6 to TRBJ2-7, with TRBD1 matching over 7 bases. Germline trimming cut 3 bases from V and 6 bases from J; bases unmatched to any gene: 3. The germline V gene has CDR1 SGHDT and CDR2 YYEEEE. The CDR3 runs to 12 residues. The CDR3 nucleotides are TGTGCCAGCAGCTCTGACAGGGCCGAGCAGTACTTC. It codes for CASSSDRAEQYF.

This chain uses TRBV7-2 with TRBJ2-1, with TRBD2 as a possible D gene (6 bases). Trimming took off 3 bases at V and 1 base at J, with 10 bases between the two ends. Germline values: CDR1 SGHTA, CDR2 FQGNSA. This CDR3 spans 15 amino acids. The DNA of the CDR3 is TGTGCCAGCAGCTTGCGGGGTTTGTCCTACAATGAGCAGTTCTTC. It specifies CASSLRGLSYNEQFF.

At least ten counts were recorded for this clonotype. This chain links TRBV15 with TRBJ1-2, with 8 bases identical to TRBD1. J lost 4 bases, V lost 4 bases, and 5 bases had no gene match. The CDR3 contains 14 residues. Germline V gives CDR1 LNHNV, CDR2 YYDKDF (reference sequence). Here the CDR3 reads CATSKRGQVYGYTF. CDR3 coding DNA: TGTGCCACCAGCAAAAGGGGACAGGTCTATGGCTACACCTTC.

The table lists this clonotype with a few counts. The chain couples TRBV9 to TRBJ2-1; 8 bases map to TRBD2. Looked up from germline, CDR1 is SGDLS and CDR2 is YYNGEE. This CDR3 region has 16 residues. V was clipped by 2 bases and J by 2 bases; unmatched bases: 6. Here the CDR3 reads CASSVSPGLAYNEQFF. The CDR3 DNA is TGTGCCAGCAGCGTTTCCCCGGGACTAGCCTACAATGAGCAGTTCTTC.